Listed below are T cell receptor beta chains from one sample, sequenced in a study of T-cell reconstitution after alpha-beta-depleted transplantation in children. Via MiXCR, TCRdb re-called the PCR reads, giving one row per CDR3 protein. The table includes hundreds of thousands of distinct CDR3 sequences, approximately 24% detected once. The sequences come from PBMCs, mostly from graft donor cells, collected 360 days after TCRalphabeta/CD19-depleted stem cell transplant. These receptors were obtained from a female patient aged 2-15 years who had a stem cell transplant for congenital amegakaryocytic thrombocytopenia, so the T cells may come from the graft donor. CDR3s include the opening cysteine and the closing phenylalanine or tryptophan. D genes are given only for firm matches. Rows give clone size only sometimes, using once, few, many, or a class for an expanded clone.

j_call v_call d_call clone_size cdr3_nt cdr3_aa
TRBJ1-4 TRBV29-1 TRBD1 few TGCAGCGTCCGCGACAGGGGACTCAATGAAAAACTGTTTTTT CSVRDRGLNEKLFF
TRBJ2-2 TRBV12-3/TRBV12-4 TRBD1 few TGTGCCAGCAGCGACCAAGGACAGGGTTCTTTGGGGGAGCTGTTTTTT CASSDQGQGSLGELFF
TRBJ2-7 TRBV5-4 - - TGTGCCAGCAGATTGTTGGGGACCGAGCAGTACTTC CASRLLGTEQYF
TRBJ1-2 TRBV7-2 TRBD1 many TGTGCCAGCAGCTTAGGAAGGGGGCCGGACTATGGCTACACCTTC CASSLGRGPDYGYTF
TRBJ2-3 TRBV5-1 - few TGCGCCAGCAGTCCAACAAGGAGAACAGATACGCAGTATTTT CASSPTRRTDTQYF
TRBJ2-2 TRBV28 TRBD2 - TGTGCCACCCCCCAAAGCGGGAGTTCCGGGGAGCTGTTTTTT CATPQSGSSGELFF
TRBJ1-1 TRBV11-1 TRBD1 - TGTGCCAGCAGCTTAATCGGGAGGACAGGGGGTTTGAACACTGAAGCTTTCTTT CASSLIGRTGGLNTEAFF
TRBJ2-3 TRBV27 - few TGTGCCAGCAGTTTCAGGGGGCGGGGGAGCACAGATACGCAGTATTTT CASSFRGRGSTDTQYF
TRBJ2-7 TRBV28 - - TGTGCCAGCAGTGCCCACCGGGACACATACGAGCAGTACTTC CASSAHRDTYEQYF
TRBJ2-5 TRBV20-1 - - TGCAGTGCTAGCGGGGGCGCGGAAATGGAGACCCAGTACTTC CSASGGAEMETQYF
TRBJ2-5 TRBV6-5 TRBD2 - TGTGCCAGCAGTTCCTCTAGCGGGGGGCTTGGGACCCAGTACTTC CASSSSSGGLGTQYF
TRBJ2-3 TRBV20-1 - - TGCAGTGCTTATCCCCCACCAGGGGACCGCACAGATACGCAGTATTTT CSAYPPPGDRTDTQYF
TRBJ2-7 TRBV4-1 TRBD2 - TGCGCCAGCAGTCGCCCGACTAGCGGGCCGACAAGTTACTACGAGCAGTACTTC CASSRPTSGPTSYYEQYF
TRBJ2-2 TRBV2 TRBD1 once TGTGCCAGCAGTGAAGGGACAGGGGGAACCGGGGAGCTGTTTTTT CASSEGTGGTGELFF
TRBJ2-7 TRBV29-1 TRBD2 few TGCAGCGTTGCGGGACTAGACCCCTTCGAGCAGTACTTC CSVAGLDPFEQYF
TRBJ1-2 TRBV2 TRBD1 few TGTGCCAGCAGTGTGGGCAGGGGGTCGGGCGGCTACACCTTC CASSVGRGSGGYTF
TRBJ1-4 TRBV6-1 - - TGTGCCAGCAAAACCGCCGAACAGGGTTTGGATGAAAAACTGTTTTTT CASKTAEQGLDEKLFF
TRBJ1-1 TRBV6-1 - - TGTGCCAGCAGTGGGTACCCGCGTCGATACACTGAAGCTTTCTTT CASSGYPRRYTEAFF
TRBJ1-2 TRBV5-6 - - TGTGCCAGCAGCTTGCTGGGGGCAAGTGGCTACACCTTC CASSLLGASGYTF
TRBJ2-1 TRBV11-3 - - TGTGCCAGCAGCTTACGGGGTAACAACGATGAGCAGTTCTTC CASSLRGNNDEQFF
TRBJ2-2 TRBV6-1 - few TGTGCCAGCAGTCCTTTAACGATGGGCGCCGGGGAGCTGTTTTTT CASSPLTMGAGELFF
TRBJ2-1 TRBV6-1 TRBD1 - TGTGCCAGCAGCGACAGGGTGTATGAGCAGTTCTTC CASSDRVYEQFF
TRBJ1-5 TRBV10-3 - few TGTGCCATCAGTGCTGGGGGCGCGTTTAATCAGCCCCAGCATTTT CAISAGGAFNQPQHF
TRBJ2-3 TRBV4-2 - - TGTGCCAGCAGCCAAGCAGGTACAACAGATACGCAGTATTTT CASSQAGTTDTQYF
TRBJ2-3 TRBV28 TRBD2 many TGTGCCAGCAGTCCCACTAGCGGGAGGAACATCTTGCCGCGGCAGTATTTT CASSPTSGRNILPRQYF
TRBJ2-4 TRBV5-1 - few TGCGCCAGCAGCCCGACTTGGAGGGGGCTAGCCAAAAACATTCAGTACTTC CASSPTWRGLAKNIQYF
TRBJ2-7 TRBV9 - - TGTGCCAGCAGCGTAGGACAGGATATCTACGAGCAGTACTTC CASSVGQDIYEQYF
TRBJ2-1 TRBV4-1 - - TGCGCCAGCAGCCAAGAACCTAGCGTAACCTACAATGAGCAGTTCTTC CASSQEPSVTYNEQFF
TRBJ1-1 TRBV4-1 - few TGCGCCAGCAGCCAAGTACCGGGGGCGGACACTGAAGCTTTCTTT CASSQVPGADTEAFF
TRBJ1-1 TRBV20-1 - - TGCAGTGCTAGGGTCCTCTTCAACACTGAAGCTTTCTTT CSARVLFNTEAFF
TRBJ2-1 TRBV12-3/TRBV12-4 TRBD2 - TGTGCCAGCAGTTTGAGGACTAGCGGGAGGGCCCGCTCCTACAATGAGCAGTTCTTC CASSLRTSGRARSYNEQFF
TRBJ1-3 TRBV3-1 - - TGTGCCAGCAGCCAAGACAGAGGCACTGAGGCTGGAAACACCATATATTTT CASSQDRGTEAGNTIYF
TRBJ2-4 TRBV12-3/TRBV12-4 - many TGTGCCAGCAGTTTAGCCCCCCTAGCCGCCAAAAACATTCAGTACTTC CASSLAPLAAKNIQYF
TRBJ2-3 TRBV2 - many TGTGCCAGCACGTTTGGGTGGGTGGATACGCAGTATTTT CASTFGWVDTQYF
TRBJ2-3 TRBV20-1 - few TGCAGTTTAGACAGGAAAGGCACAGATACGCAGTATTTT CSLDRKGTDTQYF
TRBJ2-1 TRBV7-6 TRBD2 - TGTGCCAGCAGCAACTTTGGCCCGGGGGGTTACAATGAGCAGTTCTTC CASSNFGPGGYNEQFF
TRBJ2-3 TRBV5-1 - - TGCGCCAGCACTATGGGGGCCCTCACAGATACGCAGTATTTT CASTMGALTDTQYF
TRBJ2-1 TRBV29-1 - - TGCAGCGTTCGCAGGGGTGCCGGCAATGAGCAGTTCTTC CSVRRGAGNEQFF
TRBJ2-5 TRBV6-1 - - TGTGCCAGCGTCTGGGGCCACCAGGAGACCCAGTACTTC CASVWGHQETQYF
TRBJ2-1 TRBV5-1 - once TGCGCCAGCAGCTTGGTGTCAGGACTGGTCGGTGAGCAGTTCTTC CASSLVSGLVGEQFF
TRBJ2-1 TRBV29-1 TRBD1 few TGCAGCGGTTGTCGGGACAGGGGTGTAAATGAGCAGTTCTTC CSGCRDRGVNEQFF
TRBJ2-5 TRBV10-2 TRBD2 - TGCGCCAGTGACCTTGTACTAGCGGGGCTTGAGACCCAGTACTTC CASDLVLAGLETQYF
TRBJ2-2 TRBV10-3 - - TGTGCCATCAGTGCATGGGGGGCGACGAAAGAAAAGAACACCGGGGAGCTGTTTTTT CAISAWGATKEKNTGELFF
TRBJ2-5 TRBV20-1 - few TGCAGTGCTAGCAAACAAGGAATAGCCGAGACCCAGTACTTC CSASKQGIAETQYF
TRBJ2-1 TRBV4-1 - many TGCGCCAGCAGCCAACCGAGGGGGGGGTACAATGAGCAGTTCTTC CASSQPRGGYNEQFF
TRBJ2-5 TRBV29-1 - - TGCAGCGTTGAAGACATAGGTACGGCGCTCCAAGAGACCCAGTACTTC CSVEDIGTALQETQYF